These 23 T cell receptor beta chains were sequenced from one sample in a study of blood T cell repertoires in COVID-19. Profiling relied on immunoSEQ multiplex PCR, and the TCRdb table lists in-frame clones only, not all of them. The repertoire has hundreds of thousands of clones, about nine tenths of them found once; the top ten carry approximately 1.4%. The sequenced material came from peripheral blood. The receptor set was obtained from a woman in her 40s who had recovered from COVID-19.

This chain connects TRBV29-1 to TRBJ1-3, with D unresolved. Trimming stripped 7 bases from V and 5 bases from J, with 15 bases between. The V gene's germline CDR1 is SQVTM and CDR2 ANQGSEA. This CDR3 region has 13 residues. This CDR3 is CSGKTGGRNTIYF. DNA of the CDR3: TGCAGCGGGAAGACTGGAGGTCGAAACACCATATATTTT.

This clone has only a few counts. The V call is TRBV5-4, the J call TRBJ2-7, with D perhaps matching TRBD2 (5 bases). The V end lost 4 bases, the J end lost 4 bases, and 15 bases lay between the germline ends. The CDR3 has 14 residues. Per germline, CDR1 SGHNT and CDR2 YYREEE (reference sequence). CDR3 amino acids: CASSTQRAEYEQYF. CDR3 coding DNA: TGTGCCAGCAGCACCCAGAGGGCGGAATACGAGCAGTACTTC. The full variable domain, in which reference TRBV5-4 and TRBJ2-7 provide the parts outside the CDR3, is ETGVTQSPTHLIKTRGQQVTLRCSSQSGHNTVSWYQQALGQGPQFIFQYYREEENGRGNFPPRFSGLQFPNYSSELNVNALELDDSALYLCASSTQRAEYEQYFGPGTRLTVT.

The chain uses TRBV3-1 (or the pseudogene TRBV3-2) and TRBJ2-5; 7 bases map to TRBD2. Germline V gene lookup returns CDR1 LGHDT and CDR2 YNNKEL (reference sequence). Trimming cost V 4 bases and J 1 base; bases outside gene matches: 6. The CDR3 spans 15 residues. The CDR3 DNA is TGTGCCAGCAGCCTTGGGTGGGGGGGCCAAGAGACCCAGTACTTC. Amino acid sequence: CASSLGWGGQETQYF.

The chain joins TRBV5-1 to TRBJ1-4, with a tentative D call TRBD1 (6 bases). The germline V gene has CDR1 SGHRS and CDR2 YFSETQ. This CDR3 is 15 amino acids long. V was trimmed by 1 base and J by 2 bases, leaving 9 bases between them. The CDR3 DNA reads as TGCGCCAGCAGCTTGCAGGGGCAGACTAATGAAAAACTGTTTTTT. Protein: CASSLQGQTNEKLFF.

This clone was seen a single time. The chain joins TRBV2 to TRBJ2-3; D perhaps matches TRBD2 (5 bases). From germline, CDR1 is SNHLY and CDR2 FYNNEI. This CDR3 comprises 14 residues. V was clipped by 5 bases and J by 0 bases, with 9 bases between them. The CDR3 region is CASSRTSSTDTQYF. The CDR3 bases are TGTGCCAGCAGTAGGACTTCTAGCACAGATACGCAGTATTTT.

This chain connects TRBV5-4 to TRBJ2-5; TRBD1 aligns across 12 bases. V was pared by 5 bases and J by 2 bases, with 1 base of the junction left unmatched. This CDR3 contains 14 residues. Germline CDR1 and CDR2: SGHNT and YYREEE (reference sequence). The CDR3 nucleotides are TGTGCCAGCAGGGGACAGGGGGCTCAAGAGACCCAGTACTTC. It encodes CASRGQGAQETQYF. The full variable domain, its missing parts supplied by reference TRBV5-4 and TRBJ2-5, is ETGVTQSPTHLIKTRGQQVTLRCSSQSGHNTVSWYQQALGQGPQFIFQYYREEENGRGNFPPRFSGLQFPNYSSELNVNALELDDSALYLCASRGQGAQETQYFGPGTRLLVL.

This chain links TRBV4-1 with TRBJ2-5; TRBD1 aligns across 9 bases. Germline trimming cut 0 bases from V and 4 bases from J; bases unmatched to any gene: 6. Germline V gene lookup returns CDR1 MGHRA and CDR2 YSYEKL. This CDR3 is 16 amino acids long. The DNA of the CDR3 is TGCGCCAGCAGCCAAGATCAACAGGGGGCACGAGAGACCCAGTACTTC. Its translation is CASSQDQQGARETQYF.

This clone was detected a few times. This chain connects TRBV19 to TRBJ1-5; TRBD1 matches at 8 bases. This CDR3 contains 19 residues. The V and J ends lost 3 bases and 0 bases, in that order; junction bases with no gene match: 13. CDR1 and CDR2 from the germline V gene are LNHDA and SQIVND (reference sequence). This CDR3 is CASSIIVGAGGFSNQPQHF. CDR3 coding DNA: TGTGCCAGTAGTATTATTGTCGGGGCAGGGGGCTTTAGCAATCAGCCCCAGCATTTT.

In this sample, this clone turned up once. In DNA, the CDR3 is TGTGCCACCAAAGGGCATTTGGACAGAACCTACGAGCAGTACTTC. This encodes CATKGHLDRTYEQYF. The chain combines TRBV2 with TRBJ2-7, with a weak D call TRBD1 (6 bases). The CDR3 covers 15 residues. Trimming left V 10 bases short and J 2 bases short, with 21 bases between. CDR1 is SNHLY and CDR2 is FYNNEI in the germline V gene.

V and J are TRBV7-2 and TRBJ2-5; a weak D match, TRBD1 (6 bases). This CDR3 is built from 15 residues. Per the germline V gene, CDR1 is SGHTA and CDR2 is FQGNSA. The germline V and J ends were trimmed by 1 base and 3 bases, with 12 bases remaining between them. CDR3 sequence (DNA): TGTGCCAGCAGCTTAGGCGGGTCAGGGGAAGAGACCCAGTACTTC. As protein: CASSLGGSGEETQYF. The full variable domain, its missing parts supplied by reference TRBV7-2 and TRBJ2-5, is GAGVSQSPSNKVTEKGKDVELRCDPISGHTALYWYRQSLGQGLEFLIYFQGNSAPDKSGLPSDRFSAERTGGSVSTLTIQRTQQEDSAVYLCASSLGGSGEETQYFGPGTRLLVL.

CDR3 residues: CARAGRGLETQYF. In DNA form, the CDR3 reads TGTGCCCGGGCGGGCAGGGGGCTGGAGACCCAGTACTTC. This chain links TRBV9 with TRBJ2-5; TRBD1 aligns across 8 bases. The germline V gene encodes CDR1 SGDLS and CDR2 YYNGEE. CDR3 length equals 13 residues. V shed 10 bases, J shed 5 bases, and the junction held 10 bases outside the gene matches.

This clone was detected once. J is TRBJ2-1 and V is TRBV7-7; D possibly corresponds to TRBD2 (5 bases). Germline CDR1 is SSHAT and CDR2 is FNYEAQ (reference sequence). V was cut by 1 base and J by 3 bases, with 10 bases left in between. The CDR3 runs 15 residues. The CDR3 DNA reads TGTGCCAGCAGCTTAGATCCCGCGGGCTACAATGAGCAGTTCTTC. As protein: CASSLDPAGYNEQFF.

Remarks on this clone: Other DNA sequences in this specimen translate into the identical CDR3. This chain joins TRBV7-2 and TRBJ1-5, with D perhaps matching TRBD1 (6 bases). The germline gives CDR1 SGHTA, CDR2 FQGNSA. V gave up 2 bases and J gave up 1 base, with 12 bases separating them. CDR3 length: 16 residues. CDR3: CASSLRGGGSNQPQHF. The CDR3 bases are TGTGCCAGCAGCTTACGGGGAGGGGGGAGCAATCAGCCCCAGCATTTT.

The genes are TRBV19 and TRBJ2-1; the D is unclear. Germline-derived CDR1 and CDR2 are LNHDA and SQIVND (reference sequence). Trimming removed 4 bases at V and 1 base at J, with 11 bases between. This CDR3 spans 15 amino acids. CDR3 sequence: CASSRLRVSYNEQFF. In DNA form, the CDR3 reads TGTGCCAGTAGTAGGTTACGGGTATCCTACAATGAGCAGTTCTTC.

The gene calls are TRBV15 and TRBJ2-2, with 7 bases matching TRBD1. Germline CDR1 reads LNHNV; CDR2 reads YYDKDF (reference sequence). Trimming removed 3 bases from V and 7 bases from J; junction bases left unmatched: 2. The length of the CDR3 is 13 residues. The CDR3 here is CATSSRQGGELFF. CDR3 nucleotides: TGTGCCACCAGCAGTCGACAGGGCGGGGAGCTGTTTTTT.

The gene calls are TRBV5-1 and TRBJ1-2; TRBD1 might be the D (6 bases). The CDR3 runs to 14 residues. The germline V and J ends were trimmed by 0 bases and 2 bases, with 8 bases remaining between them. CDR1 SGHRS and CDR2 YFSETQ come from the germline V gene. This chain's CDR3 is CASSLDGQNYGYTF. Written as DNA, the CDR3 is TGCGCCAGCAGCTTGGATGGACAGAACTATGGCTACACCTTC.

The chain links TRBV9 to TRBJ1-1; weak D call: TRBD1 (5 bases). The germline V gene has CDR1 SGDLS and CDR2 YYNGEE. V was cut by 3 bases and J by 3 bases, with 15 bases left in between. This CDR3 comprises 15 residues. The CDR3 protein is CASSAQTEGDTEAFF. The DNA of the CDR3 is TGTGCCAGCAGCGCCCAGACCGAAGGGGACACTGAAGCTTTCTTT.

The genes are TRBV13 and TRBJ1-6; 7 bases fit TRBD1. The CDR3 is 17 amino acids. V shed 4 bases, J shed 1 base, and the junction held 7 bases outside the gene matches. Germline V gives CDR1 PRHDT, CDR2 FYEKMQ (reference sequence). The CDR3 DNA reads as TGTGCCAGCAGCTCCAACAGGGGTGGGTCCTATAATTCACCCCTCCACTTT. Translated: CASSSNRGGSYNSPLHF.

The rearrangement uses TRBV2 and TRBJ2-7; 14 positions agree with TRBD2. V shed 4 bases and J 6 bases; nucleotides not matched to a gene: 5. This CDR3 is built from 15 residues. The V gene's germline CDR1 is SNHLY and CDR2 FYNNEI. CDR3 in amino acids: CASSARTSGGREQYF. CDR3 nucleotide sequence: TGTGCCAGCAGTGCCCGGACTAGCGGGGGGCGCGAGCAGTACTTC.

The V and J genes are TRBV5-4 and TRBJ1-6; D perhaps matches TRBD1 (5 bases). Looked up from germline, CDR1 is SGHNT and CDR2 is YYREEE (reference sequence). The CDR3 is 13 residues long. Trimming stripped 6 bases from V and 10 bases from J, with 14 bases between. Here the CDR3 DNA reads TGTGCCAGCACTTGGGGGGGAGGATCACCCCTCCACTTT. It is translated as CASTWGGGSPLHF.

V gene TRBV4-1 combines with J gene TRBJ2-1, with TRBD2 matching over 7 bases. The ends lost 0 bases at V and 4 bases at J; junction bases unmatched: 9. The CDR3 spans 17 residues. The germline CDR1 and CDR2 sequences are MGHRA and YSYEKL. CDR3 protein: CASSQELQRGPYNEQFF. Written as DNA, the CDR3 is TGCGCCAGCAGCCAAGAACTCCAGCGGGGACCTTACAATGAGCAGTTCTTC.

The chain combines TRBV2 with TRBJ2-7; TRBD1 matches at 11 bases. Trimming removed 9 bases from V and 12 bases from J; junction bases left unmatched: 16. CDR3 length: 14 residues. The V gene's germline CDR1 is SNHLY and CDR2 FYNNEI. CDR3 residues: CASSPGTGGRIRYF. Written as DNA, the CDR3 is TGTGCCAGTTCCCCTGGGACAGGGGGGCGGATAAGGTACTTC.

This clone was observed once. One end of the junction varies from germline; a read error may be responsible. The chain employs TRBV25-1 and TRBJ2-7; 7 positions match TRBD1. Germline loops: CDR1 MGHDK, CDR2 SYGVNS. The CDR3 covers 14 residues. This CDR3 is CASGGLGGSNEQYF. The CDR3 DNA is TGTGCCAGCGGAGGTCTAGGGGGCTCCAACGAGCAGTACTTC.